The 10 T cell receptor beta chains below all came from one sample that was sequenced in a study of cytomegalovirus exposure and HLA in healthy donors. Sequencing was performed with immunoSEQ multiplex PCR; in TCRdb, only in-frame clones are kept and a portion is missing. The sample has roughly 64,000 clones, 90% to 95% seen once; the top ten hold nearly 6%. The sample comprised PBMCs. The receptors come from a woman aged 18-29 years in good health and CMV-seropositive.

The chain couples TRBV30 to TRBJ1-2; D may be TRBD1 (5 bases). The CDR3 is made up of 12 amino acids. The germline V gene has CDR1 GTSNPN and CDR2 SVGIG (reference sequence). V lost 2 bases to trimming and J lost 8 bases, with 12 bases between them. Written as DNA, the CDR3 is TGTGCCTGGAGTCTCGGGGAGGGGGGCTACACCTTC. The encoded protein is CAWSLGEGGYTF.

The V and J genes are TRBV10-3 and TRBJ1-1; 7 bases fit TRBD1. Germline CDR1 is ENHRY and CDR2 is SYGVKD. Losses at the gene ends were 6 bases for V and 1 base for J; bases not matched to a gene: 5. This CDR3 is 14 amino acids long. CDR3 DNA: TGTGCCATCAGGGGGGACAGCTCGAACACTGAAGCTTTCTTT. This encodes CAIRGDSSNTEAFF.

The J gene is TRBJ2-5, the V gene TRBV11-2; D unclear. Trimming removed 5 bases from V and 1 base from J, with 11 bases in between. The germline V gene encodes CDR1 SGHAT and CDR2 FQNNGV. The CDR3 loop spans 14 amino acids. The CDR3 bases are TGTGCCAGCAGCCGAGCGTACGGCCAAGAGACCCAGTACTTC. This codes for CASSRAYGQETQYF.

CDR3 loop: CASSQSSVQGTDTQYF. DNA for the CDR3: TGTGCCAGCAGCCAATCATCGGTTCAGGGGACAGATACGCAGTATTTT. The chain carries TRBV16 and TRBJ2-3, with D possibly being TRBD1 (6 bases). Germline V gene data show CDR1 as KGHSY and CDR2 as FQNENV. The CDR3 runs 16 residues. V was cut by 0 bases and J by 3 bases, with 13 bases left in between.

The V and J genes are TRBV5-1 and TRBJ2-7; TRBD2 might be the D (6 bases). The CDR3 loop spans 15 amino acids. The V end lost 0 bases, the J end lost 4 bases, and 14 bases lay between the germline ends. The V gene's germline CDR1 is SGHRS and CDR2 YFSETQ. DNA of the CDR3: TGCGCCAGCAGCTTGGCATTGGGGGGTTTTTACGAGCAGTACTTC. The encoded protein is CASSLALGGFYEQYF.

Of note for this clone: It may be a read error: a sequence one base away is much more abundant. The chain recombines TRBV6-5 with TRBJ2-2, with a possible D match to TRBD2 (5 bases). Germline-derived CDR1 and CDR2 are MNHEY and SVGAGI. The V end was cut by 8 bases, the J end by 1 base, with 5 bases between. The CDR3 consists of 12 residues. The CDR3 DNA reads TGTGCCAGCGGAGGGAACACCGGGGAGCTGTTTTTT. Translated, it gives CASGGNTGELFF.

The chain links TRBV7-6 to TRBJ2-7; 12 positions match TRBD2. CDR1 SGHVS and CDR2 FNYEAQ come from the germline V gene. CDR3 length: 15 residues. V shed 5 bases, J shed 4 bases, and the junction held 6 bases outside the gene matches. The CDR3 nucleotides read TGTGCCAGCAGCCGTCGGACTAGCGGGGATTACGAGCAGTACTTC. Protein product: CASSRRTSGDYEQYF.

CDR3 DNA: TGCGCCAGCAGCCACCGGGTCTACAATGAGCAGTTCTTC. Its protein is CASSHRVYNEQFF. J is TRBJ2-1 and V is TRBV4-3, with unresolved D. Deletions cut 3 bases from V and 3 bases from J, with 6 bases between. From germline, CDR1 is LGHNA and CDR2 YSLEER. This CDR3 has 13 residues.

This clone was seen a few times. V is TRBV7-3 and J is TRBJ2-2, with TRBD2 matching over 10 bases. After removal of 0 bases from V and 7 bases from J, the junction contained 5 bases not matched to a gene. CDR3 size: 16 residues. Germline CDR1 SGHTA, CDR2 FQGTGA. Written as DNA, the CDR3 is TGTGCCAGCAGCTTAACAGCGGGGGGGCCCGGCGGGGAGCTGTTTTTT. Amino acid sequence: CASSLTAGGPGGELFF.

Notes on this clone: Other DNA sequences in this specimen translate into the identical CDR3. The chain couples TRBV30 to TRBJ2-7; D is perhaps TRBD1 (6 bases). CDR3 size: 12 residues. Germline V gene lookup returns CDR1 GTSNPN and CDR2 SVGIG (reference sequence). V gave up 3 bases and J gave up 3 bases, with 9 bases separating them. CDR3 in DNA: TGTGCCTGGAGCCTAGGGGGCTACGAGCAGTACTTC. Translation: CAWSLGGYEQYF.